The entry below describes one TCR beta chain. What it binds is not known. This sample is part of a study of blood T cells in healthy people across ages. About the study: Template switching retrieved approximately one barcoded beta molecule for each two T cells.

Whole-study findings and limits: Older age went with lower TCR beta diversity per million T cells, in a roughly linear way. Greater diversity and more naive CD4+ cells were seen in long-lived donors than in aged donors.

Then a second PCR, running about 6 to 12 cycles, was carried out with a sample-barcoded 5' primer and a J-beta primer mix. All cDNA molecules were each tagged by a template-switch adaptor with 12 random nucleotides. Via MiXCR, TCRdb re-called the 5' RACE reads, giving one row per CDR3 protein. The sample shows over 1,300,000 distinct CDR3 sequences, 59% of them seen only once. Trimming shortened V by 1 base and J by 2 bases, and 12 bases separated the two germline ends. This CDR3 comprises 15 residues. Germline CDR1 LGHNA, CDR2 YNFKEQ. The chain joins TRBV4-2 to TRBJ2-7; the D gene is possibly TRBD1 (6 bases). This clonotype was obtained from a man aged 18 to 29 in good health. The sample taken for sequencing was blood. This CDR3 is CASSQASQGAYEQYF. For the CDR3, the DNA is TGTGCCAGCAGCCAAGCATCACAGGGAGCCTACGAGCAGTACTTC.